These 20 T cell receptor beta chains share one sample of origin, sequenced in a study of T cells in Graves' hyperthyroidism and ophthalmopathy. Researchers amplified the TCR beta CDR3 regions from RNA transcripts. HTBI primers were the set used in a first-round RT-PCR of the TCR CDR3. MiXCR, run by TCRdb on the multiplex PCR reads, gives a single entry per CDR3 protein. This table holds 500,000 to 800,000 distinct CDR3 sequences, about 14% found once. The sequenced material came from blood. These receptors were collected from a woman aged 45-60 years with Graves' ophthalmopathy.

This clonotype has only one observation. The rearrangement joins TRBV20-1 to TRBJ1-4; TRBD1 might be the D (6 bases). The CDR3 covers 14 residues. Trimming shortened V by 5 bases and J by 1 base, and 11 bases separated the two germline ends. The V gene's germline CDR1 is DFQATT and CDR2 SNEGSKA (reference sequence). CDR3 residues: CSAGGTLTNEKLFF. In nucleotides, the CDR3 is TGCAGTGCTGGGGGCACGTTAACTAATGAAAAACTGTTTTTT.

This clonotype was found a few times. The rearrangement uses TRBV5-1 and TRBJ2-5; the D gene is possibly TRBD2 (5 bases). This CDR3 spans 14 amino acids. Germline V CDR1 and CDR2: SGHRS, YFSETQ. Trimming cost V 3 bases and J 7 bases, with 16 bases left between them. The chain's CDR3 is CASSSDGVGRTQYF. CDR3 DNA sequence: TGCGCCAGCAGCTCGGACGGGGTAGGTCGGACCCAGTACTTC.

The V gene is TRBV2, the J gene TRBJ1-1; D is unresolved. CDR3 length: 16 residues. Trimming removed 3 bases from V and 4 bases from J, with 18 bases in between. Germline loops: CDR1 SNHLY, CDR2 FYNNEI. CDR3 coding DNA: TGTGCCAGCAGTGAGGGCCTAGGGTTAGCGCGCACTGAAGCTTTCTTT. Protein: CASSEGLGLARTEAFF.

V gene TRBV27 combines with J gene TRBJ2-1, with D perhaps TRBD2 (5 bases). V lost 6 bases to trimming and J lost 2 bases, with 8 bases between them. Germline assignment: CDR1 MNHEY and CDR2 SMNVEV (reference sequence). This CDR3 is built from 13 residues. The CDR3 coding sequence is TGTGCCAGCAGGGCGGGCCCCTACAATGAGCAGTTCTTC. Translation gives CASRAGPYNEQFF.

Ten or more counts support this clonotype. This chain uses TRBV18 with TRBJ1-1; D possibly corresponds to TRBD1 (6 bases). The germline V gene has CDR1 KGHSH and CDR2 LQKENI. The CDR3 contains 15 residues. V was clipped by 3 bases and J by 3 bases, with 14 bases between them. In DNA, the CDR3 is TGTGCCAGCTCACCGGGGGGGGCCGAGTACACTGAAGCTTTCTTT. Translating gives CASSPGGAEYTEAFF.

A single count supports this clonotype. The chain is built from TRBV11-2 and TRBJ2-7; 10 bases align to TRBD2. The CDR3 is made up of 16 amino acids. CDR1 SGHAT and CDR2 FQNNGV come from the germline V gene. V lost 6 bases and J lost 2; bases outside the gene matches: 10. The CDR3 protein is CASSHSSGSFTYEQYF. DNA for the CDR3: TGTGCCAGCAGTCATTCTAGCGGGAGTTTTACCTACGAGCAGTACTTC.

The table lists this clonotype with many counts. The chain employs TRBV6-2 or TRBV6-3 and TRBJ1-5; a possible D gene is TRBD1 (5 bases). V was shortened by 5 bases and J by 3 bases, with 17 bases between the two germline ends. Germline V CDR1 and CDR2: MNHEY, SVGEGT. The CDR3 sequence is 16 residues long. For the CDR3, the DNA is TGTGCCAGCAGTCCCCCCCACGACAGACCCAATCAGCCCCAGCATTTT. This translates into CASSPPHDRPNQPQHF.

In this sample, this clonotype turned up many times. This chain links TRBV5-1 with TRBJ2-7, with D uncertain. Deletions cut 5 bases from V and 4 bases from J, with 10 bases between. Germline V CDR1 and CDR2: SGHRS, YFSETQ. This CDR3 region has 12 residues. The CDR3 loop is CASSTGYYEQYF. The CDR3 DNA reads TGCGCCAGCAGTACCGGGTATTACGAGCAGTACTTC.

This clonotype was detected ten times or more. The chain has TRBV7-2 and TRBJ1-6, with D tentatively TRBD1 (5 bases). Per germline, CDR1 SGHTA and CDR2 FQGNSA. V was pared by 5 bases and J by 7 bases, with 12 bases between. This CDR3 region has 14 residues. The CDR3 here is CASSRAGRNSPLHF. CDR3 nucleotide sequence: TGTGCCAGCAGCCGGGCGGGACGCAATTCACCCCTCCACTTT.

The V gene is TRBV7-2, the J gene TRBJ1-5, with 7 bases fitting TRBD1. In germline, CDR1 is SGHTA, CDR2 FQGNSA. J lost 0 bases, V lost 5 bases, and 7 bases had no gene match. The CDR3 totals 16 residues. The CDR3 protein is CASSTGQAHSNQPQHF. The CDR3 DNA follows: TGTGCCAGCAGCACAGGACAGGCCCATAGCAATCAGCCCCAGCATTTT. Full variable domain (remainder filled in from reference TRBV7-2 and TRBJ1-5): GAGVSQSPSNKVTEKGKDVELRCDPISGHTALYWYRQSLGQGLEFLIYFQGNSAPDKSGLPSDRFSAERTGGSVSTLTIQRTQQEDSAVYLCASSTGQAHSNQPQHFGDGTRLSIL.

This clonotype came up a few times. The V gene is TRBV7-3, the J gene TRBJ2-2; 9 bases agree with TRBD2. V lost 5 bases to trimming and J lost 6 bases; unmatched junction nucleotides: 16. Germline lookup yields CDR1 SGHTA and CDR2 FQGTGA. CDR3 length equals 18 residues. CDR3 amino acids: CASSPGLGLASPAGELFF. As DNA, the CDR3 is TGTGCCAGCAGCCCAGGGTTGGGACTAGCATCCCCTGCCGGGGAGCTGTTTTTT.

This clonotype was detected only a few times. This chain joins TRBV29-1 and TRBJ2-7; weak D call: TRBD2 (5 bases). This CDR3 is built from 13 residues. Trimming left V 6 bases short and J 0 bases short, with 12 bases between. Germline-derived CDR1 and CDR2 are SQVTM and ANQGSEA. The DNA of the CDR3 is TGCAGCGTCGACAAAGAGGGCTCCTACGAGCAGTACTTC. This sequence encodes CSVDKEGSYEQYF.

The J gene is TRBJ2-7, the V gene TRBV28; 7 positions agree with TRBD1. The CDR3 length is 11 residues. With 8 bases clipped from V and 6 bases from J, the junction kept 4 bases outside the gene matches. From germline, CDR1 is MDHEN and CDR2 SYDVKM. The CDR3 spells CASEQGLEQYF. The CDR3 bases are TGTGCCAGCGAACAGGGGCTCGAGCAGTACTTC. The variable domain in full, completed from reference TRBV28 and TRBJ2-7, reads DVKVTQSSRYLVKRTGEKVFLECVQDMDHENMFWYRQDPGLGLRLIYFSYDVKMKEKGDIPEGYSVSREKKERFSLILESASTNQTSMYLCASEQGLEQYFGPGTRLTVT.

The sample holds a few counts of this clonotype. This chain uses TRBV5-1 with TRBJ2-1; D uncertain. The germline CDR1 and CDR2 sequences are SGHRS and YFSETQ. Trimming shortened V by 0 bases and J by 6 bases, and 7 bases separated the two germline ends. The CDR3 sequence is 13 residues long. The CDR3 DNA follows: TGCGCCAGCAGCTTGGACGGCCCCAATGAGCAGTTCTTC. Translating gives CASSLDGPNEQFF.

This chain uses TRBV7-9 with TRBJ2-2, with TRBD2 identical over 14 bases. CDR1 is SEHNR and CDR2 is FQNEAQ in the germline V gene (reference sequence). The CDR3 totals 21 residues. Losses at the gene ends were 5 bases for V and 4 bases for J; bases not matched to a gene: 18. CDR3: CASSPQVGTGLAGESTGELFF. The CDR3 nucleotides are TGTGCCAGCAGCCCGCAGGTTGGGACGGGACTAGCGGGAGAGAGCACCGGGGAGCTGTTTTTT.

This clonotype was recorded a few times. V usage is TRBV7-2 and J usage is TRBJ1-4; 8 nucleotides align to TRBD1. The germline gives CDR1 SGHTA, CDR2 FQGNSA. CDR3 length: 15 residues. V was clipped by 1 base and J by 5 bases; unmatched bases: 3. CDR3 nucleotides: TGTGCCAGCAGCTTAGGACAGGGGCCGAATGAAAAACTGTTTTTT. Protein sequence: CASSLGQGPNEKLFF.

This clonotype occurred a few times. The gene calls are TRBV14 and TRBJ2-2; 7 bases agree with TRBD2. The V gene's germline CDR1 is SGHDN and CDR2 FVKESK. The CDR3 is made up of 16 amino acids. The V segment lost 1 base and the J segment 1 base; nucleotides outside the gene matches: 3. CDR3 region: CASSQVAGVNTGELFF. In nucleotides, the CDR3 is TGTGCCAGCAGCCAAGTTGCGGGGGTGAACACCGGGGAGCTGTTTTTT. Full variable domain (outside the CDR3, taken from reference TRBV14 and TRBJ2-2): EAGVTQFPSHSVIEKGQTVTLRCDPISGHDNLYWYRRVMGKEIKFLLHFVKESKQDESGMPNNRFLAERTGGTYSTLKVQPAELEDSGVYFCASSQVAGVNTGELFFGEGSRLTVL.

This clonotype was recorded at least ten times. The gene calls are TRBV7-9 and TRBJ2-7; D perhaps matches TRBD1 (7 bases). The V end was cut by 2 bases, the J end by 6 bases, with 11 bases between. The germline V gene has CDR1 SEHNR and CDR2 FQNEAQ (reference sequence). The CDR3 has 13 amino acids. The CDR3 sequence: CASSLRQGGEQYF. As DNA, the CDR3 is TGTGCCAGCAGCTTAAGACAGGGAGGCGAGCAGTACTTC.

This clonotype was picked up a small number of times. A much larger clonotype is one base distant, so this may be a read error. The CDR3 does not close with the conserved phenylalanine or tryptophan, likely indicating a read error. The chain recombines TRBV28 with TRBJ2-3, with D perhaps TRBD2 (6 bases). CDR1 is MDHEN, CDR2 SYDVKM, per germline. V lost 0 bases to trimming and J lost 0 bases, with 16 bases between them. The CDR3 length is 18 residues. Written as DNA, the CDR3 is TGTGCCAGCAGTTTATGGAGGAGGGGCCTAGCGAGCACAGATACGCAGTATCTT. This encodes CASSLWRRGLASTDTQYL.

This chain links TRBV19 with TRBJ2-1; D is undetermined. V was pared by 4 bases and J by 5 bases, with 15 bases between. Germline V gene data show CDR1 as LNHDA and CDR2 as SQIVND (reference sequence). This CDR3 comprises 15 residues. The CDR3 is CASSRVEQINNEQFF. DNA of the CDR3: TGTGCCAGTAGTAGGGTTGAGCAGATTAACAATGAGCAGTTCTTC.